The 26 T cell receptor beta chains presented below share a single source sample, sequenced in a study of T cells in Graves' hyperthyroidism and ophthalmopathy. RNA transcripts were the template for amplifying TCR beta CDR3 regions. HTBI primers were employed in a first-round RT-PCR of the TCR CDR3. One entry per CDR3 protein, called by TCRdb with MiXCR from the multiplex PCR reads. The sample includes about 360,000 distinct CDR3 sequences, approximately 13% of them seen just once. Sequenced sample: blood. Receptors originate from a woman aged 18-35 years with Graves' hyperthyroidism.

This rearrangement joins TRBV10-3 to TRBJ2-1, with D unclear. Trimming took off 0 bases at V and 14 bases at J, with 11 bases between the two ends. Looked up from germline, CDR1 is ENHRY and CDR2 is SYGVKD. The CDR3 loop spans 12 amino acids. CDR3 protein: CAISESRFGEFF. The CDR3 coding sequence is TGTGCCATCAGTGAGTCGAGGTTTGGGGAGTTCTTC.

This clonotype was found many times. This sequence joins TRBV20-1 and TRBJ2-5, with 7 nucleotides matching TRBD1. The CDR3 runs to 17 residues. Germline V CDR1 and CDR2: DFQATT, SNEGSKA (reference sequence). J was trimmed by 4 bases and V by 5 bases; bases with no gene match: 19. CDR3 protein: CSARPITQGLPLETQYF. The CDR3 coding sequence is TGCAGTGCTCGCCCAATTACACAGGGGTTGCCTCTAGAGACCCAGTACTTC.

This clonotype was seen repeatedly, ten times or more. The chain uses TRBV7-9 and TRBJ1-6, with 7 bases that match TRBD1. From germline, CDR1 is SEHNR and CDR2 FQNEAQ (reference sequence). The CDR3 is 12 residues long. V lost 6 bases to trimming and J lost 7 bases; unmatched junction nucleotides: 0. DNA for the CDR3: TGTGCCAGCAGGACAGGGAATTCACCCCTCCACTTT. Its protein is CASRTGNSPLHF.

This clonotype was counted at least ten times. The CDR3 spells CASSHSGQVTGPHNEQFF. The CDR3 DNA follows: TGTGCCAGCAGCCATAGCGGCCAGGTCACTGGGCCTCACAATGAGCAGTTCTTC. J is TRBJ2-1 and V is TRBV11-3, with D possibly TRBD2 on 6 matching bases. Germline CDR1 reads SGHNT; CDR2 reads YENEEA. The CDR3 extends over 18 amino acids. V lost 5 bases to trimming and J lost 5 bases, with 25 bases between them.

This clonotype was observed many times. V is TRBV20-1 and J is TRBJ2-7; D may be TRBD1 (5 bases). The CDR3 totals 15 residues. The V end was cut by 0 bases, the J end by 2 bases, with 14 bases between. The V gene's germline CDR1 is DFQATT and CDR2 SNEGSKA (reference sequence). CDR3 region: CSARDDRVYTYEQYF. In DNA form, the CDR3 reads TGCAGTGCTAGAGACGACAGAGTATACACCTACGAGCAGTACTTC.

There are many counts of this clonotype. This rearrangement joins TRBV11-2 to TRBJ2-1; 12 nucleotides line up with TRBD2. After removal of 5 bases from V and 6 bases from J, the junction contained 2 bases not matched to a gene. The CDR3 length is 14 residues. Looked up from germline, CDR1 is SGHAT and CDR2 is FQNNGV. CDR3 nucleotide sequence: TGTGCCAGCAGCCCTAGCGGGGGGGCCAATGAGCAGTTCTTC. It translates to CASSPSGGANEQFF. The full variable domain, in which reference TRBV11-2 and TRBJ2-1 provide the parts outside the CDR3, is EAGVAQSPRYKIIEKRQSVAFWCNPISGHATLYWYQQILGQGPKLLIQFQNNGVVDDSQLPKDRFSAERLKGVDSTLKIQPAKLEDSAVYLCASSPSGGANEQFFGPGTRLTVL.

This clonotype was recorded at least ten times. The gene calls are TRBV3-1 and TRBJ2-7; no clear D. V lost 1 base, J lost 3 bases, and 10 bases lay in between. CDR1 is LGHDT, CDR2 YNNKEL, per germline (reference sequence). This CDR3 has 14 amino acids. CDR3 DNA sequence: TGTGCCAGCAGCCAAGGCAGTAACGGCTACGAGCAGTACTTC. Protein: CASSQGSNGYEQYF.

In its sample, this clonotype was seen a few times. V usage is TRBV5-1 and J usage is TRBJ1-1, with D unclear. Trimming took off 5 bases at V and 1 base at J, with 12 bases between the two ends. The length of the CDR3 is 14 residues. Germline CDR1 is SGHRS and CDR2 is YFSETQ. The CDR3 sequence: CASSSSGSNTEAFF. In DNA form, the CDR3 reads TGCGCCAGCAGTTCGTCCGGGTCGAACACTGAAGCTTTCTTT.

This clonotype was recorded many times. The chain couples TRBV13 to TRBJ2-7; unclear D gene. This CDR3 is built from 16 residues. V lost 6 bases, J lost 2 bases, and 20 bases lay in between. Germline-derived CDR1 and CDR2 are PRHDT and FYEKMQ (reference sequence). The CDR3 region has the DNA TGTGCCAGCAGGCATAGGGCAGGACCATTGCCCTACGAGCAGTACTTC. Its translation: CASRHRAGPLPYEQYF.

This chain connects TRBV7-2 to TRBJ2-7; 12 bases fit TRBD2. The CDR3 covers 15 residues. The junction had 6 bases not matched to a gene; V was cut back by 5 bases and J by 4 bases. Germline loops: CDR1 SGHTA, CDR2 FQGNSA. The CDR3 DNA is TGTGCCAGCAGCCTTCTAGCGGGAGGGGTGTACGAGCAGTACTTC. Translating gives CASSLLAGGVYEQYF.

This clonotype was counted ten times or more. The CDR3 region has the DNA TGTGCCAGCCCTCTAGCGGGAGGACGTCACCACGGGGACAACAATGAGCAGTTCTTC. Amino acids: CASPLAGGRHHGDNNEQFF. This chain connects TRBV6-2 or TRBV6-3 to TRBJ2-1; 11 nucleotides line up with TRBD2. J was trimmed by 5 bases and V by 8 bases; bases with no gene match: 20. The CDR3 is 19 residues long. Germline-derived CDR1 and CDR2 are MNHEY and SVGEGT.

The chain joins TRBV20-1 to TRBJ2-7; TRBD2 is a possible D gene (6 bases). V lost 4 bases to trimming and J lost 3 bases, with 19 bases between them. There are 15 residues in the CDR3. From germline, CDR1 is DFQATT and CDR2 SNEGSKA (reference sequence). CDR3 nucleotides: TGCAGTGCTACCGCTACGACCGGGACTTACTACGAGCAGTACTTC. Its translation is CSATATTGTYYEQYF.

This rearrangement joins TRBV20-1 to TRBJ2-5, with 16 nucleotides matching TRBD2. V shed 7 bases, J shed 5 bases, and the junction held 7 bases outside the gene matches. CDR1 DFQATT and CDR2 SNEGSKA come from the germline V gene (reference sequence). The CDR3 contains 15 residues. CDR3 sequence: CSVRGLAGGEETQYF. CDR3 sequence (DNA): TGCAGTGTTCGGGGACTAGCGGGGGGGGAGGAGACCCAGTACTTC.

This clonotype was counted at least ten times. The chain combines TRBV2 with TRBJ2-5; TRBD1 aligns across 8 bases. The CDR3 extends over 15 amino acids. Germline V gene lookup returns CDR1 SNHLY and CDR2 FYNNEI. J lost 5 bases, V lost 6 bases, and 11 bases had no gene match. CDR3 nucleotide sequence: TGTGCCAGCAGGGCCCCCTGGACAGGGAAGGAGACCCAGTACTTC. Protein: CASRAPWTGKETQYF.

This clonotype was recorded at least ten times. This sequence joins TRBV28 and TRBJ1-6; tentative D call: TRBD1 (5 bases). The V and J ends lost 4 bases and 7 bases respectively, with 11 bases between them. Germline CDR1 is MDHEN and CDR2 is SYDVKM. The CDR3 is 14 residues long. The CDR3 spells CASSSGTENSPLHF. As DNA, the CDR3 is TGTGCCAGCAGTTCTGGGACGGAGAATTCACCCCTCCACTTT.

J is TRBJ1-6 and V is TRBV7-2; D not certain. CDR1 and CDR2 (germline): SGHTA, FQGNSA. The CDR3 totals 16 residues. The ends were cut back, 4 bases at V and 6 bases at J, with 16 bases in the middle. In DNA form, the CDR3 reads TGTGCCAGCAGCTCGCCGCCTGGAAAAATTAATTCACCCCTCCACTTT. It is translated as CASSSPPGKINSPLHF. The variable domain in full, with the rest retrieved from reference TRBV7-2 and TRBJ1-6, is GAGVSQSPSNKVTEKGKDVELRCDPISGHTALYWYRQSLGQGLEFLIYFQGNSAPDKSGLPSDRFSAERTGGSVSTLTIQRTQQEDSAVYLCASSSPPGKINSPLHFGNGTRLTVT.

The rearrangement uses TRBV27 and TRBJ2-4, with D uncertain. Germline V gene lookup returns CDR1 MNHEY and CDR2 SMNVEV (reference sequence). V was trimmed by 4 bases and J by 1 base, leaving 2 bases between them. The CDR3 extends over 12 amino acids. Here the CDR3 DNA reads TGTGCCAGCAGTTCGGCCAAAAACATTCAGTACTTC. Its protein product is CASSSAKNIQYF.

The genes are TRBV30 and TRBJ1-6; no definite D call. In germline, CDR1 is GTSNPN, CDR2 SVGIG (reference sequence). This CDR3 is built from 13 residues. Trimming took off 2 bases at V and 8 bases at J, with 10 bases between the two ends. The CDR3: CAWSPNKDSPLHF. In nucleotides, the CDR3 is TGTGCCTGGAGTCCGAACAAGGATTCACCCCTCCACTTT. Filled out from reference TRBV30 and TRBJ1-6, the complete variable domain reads SQTIHQWPATLVQPVGSPLSLECTVEGTSNPNLYWYRQAAGRGLQLLFYSVGIGQISSEVPQNLSASRPQDRQFILSSKKLLLSDSGFYLCAWSPNKDSPLHFGNGTRLTVT.

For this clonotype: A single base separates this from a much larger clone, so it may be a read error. CDR3 residues: CASSHQGVLSYNEQFF. The DNA of the CDR3 is TGTGCCAGCAGTCACCAGGGGGTTCTCTCCTACAATGAGCAGTTCTTC. This chain links TRBV6-8 with TRBJ2-1, with TRBD1 identical over 7 bases. V trimming: 5 bases; J trimming: 0 bases; junction bases outside the gene matches: 7. CDR1 is MNHGY and CDR2 is SAAAGT in the germline V gene. This CDR3 region has 16 residues.

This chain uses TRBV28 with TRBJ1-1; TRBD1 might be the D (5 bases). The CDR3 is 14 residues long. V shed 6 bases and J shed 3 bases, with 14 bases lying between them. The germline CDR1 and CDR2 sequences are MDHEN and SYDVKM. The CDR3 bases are TGTGCCAGCAGGGCAGGGAGGTTGGACACTGAAGCTTTCTTT. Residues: CASRAGRLDTEAFF. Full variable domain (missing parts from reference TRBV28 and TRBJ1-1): DVKVTQSSRYLVKRTGEKVFLECVQDMDHENMFWYRQDPGLGLRLIYFSYDVKMKEKGDIPEGYSVSREKKERFSLILESASTNQTSMYLCASRAGRLDTEAFFGQGTRLTVV.

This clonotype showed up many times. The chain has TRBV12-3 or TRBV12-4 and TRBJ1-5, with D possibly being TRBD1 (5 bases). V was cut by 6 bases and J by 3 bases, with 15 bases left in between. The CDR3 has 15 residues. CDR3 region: CASRPTDSYNQPQHF. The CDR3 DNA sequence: TGTGCCAGCAGGCCCACAGACAGCTACAATCAGCCCCAGCATTTT.

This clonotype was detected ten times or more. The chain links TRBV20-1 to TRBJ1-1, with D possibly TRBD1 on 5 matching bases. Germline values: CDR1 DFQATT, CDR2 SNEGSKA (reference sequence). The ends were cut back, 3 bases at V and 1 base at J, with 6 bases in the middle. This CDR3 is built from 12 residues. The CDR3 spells CSARGGNTEAFF. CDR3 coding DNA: TGCAGTGCTAGGGGGGGGAACACTGAAGCTTTCTTT.

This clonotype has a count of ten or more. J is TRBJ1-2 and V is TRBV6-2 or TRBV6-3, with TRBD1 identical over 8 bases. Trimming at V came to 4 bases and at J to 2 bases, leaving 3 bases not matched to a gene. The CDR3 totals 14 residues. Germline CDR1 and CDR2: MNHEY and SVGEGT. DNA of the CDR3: TGTGCCAGCAGTTCGGGACAGGCGAACTATGGCTACACCTTC. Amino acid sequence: CASSSGQANYGYTF.

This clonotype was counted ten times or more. The CDR3 protein is CSGATGTVPGANVLTF. The CDR3 DNA reads TGCAGTGGGGCGACAGGGACAGTCCCTGGGGCCAACGTCCTGACTTTC. The rearrangement links TRBV20-1 to TRBJ2-6; 7 bases match TRBD1. The CDR3 extends over 16 amino acids. V lost 7 bases, J lost 2 bases, and 11 bases stayed unmatched. Per germline, CDR1 DFQATT and CDR2 SNEGSKA (reference sequence).

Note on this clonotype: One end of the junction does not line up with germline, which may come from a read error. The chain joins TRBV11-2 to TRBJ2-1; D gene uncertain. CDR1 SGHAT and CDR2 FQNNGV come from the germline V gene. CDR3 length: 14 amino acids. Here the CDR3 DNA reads TGTGCCAGCAGCCAAGGGCCTCAGATTAATGATCAGTTCTTC. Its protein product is CASSQGPQINDQFF.

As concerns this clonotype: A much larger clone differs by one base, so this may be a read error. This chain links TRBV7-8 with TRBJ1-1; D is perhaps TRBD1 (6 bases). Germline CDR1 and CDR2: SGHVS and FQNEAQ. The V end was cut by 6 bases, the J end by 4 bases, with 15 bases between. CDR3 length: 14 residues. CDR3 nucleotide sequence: TGTGCCAGCAGTTGGACAGCCCTGATCACTGAAGCTTTCTTT. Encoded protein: CASSWTALITEAFF.